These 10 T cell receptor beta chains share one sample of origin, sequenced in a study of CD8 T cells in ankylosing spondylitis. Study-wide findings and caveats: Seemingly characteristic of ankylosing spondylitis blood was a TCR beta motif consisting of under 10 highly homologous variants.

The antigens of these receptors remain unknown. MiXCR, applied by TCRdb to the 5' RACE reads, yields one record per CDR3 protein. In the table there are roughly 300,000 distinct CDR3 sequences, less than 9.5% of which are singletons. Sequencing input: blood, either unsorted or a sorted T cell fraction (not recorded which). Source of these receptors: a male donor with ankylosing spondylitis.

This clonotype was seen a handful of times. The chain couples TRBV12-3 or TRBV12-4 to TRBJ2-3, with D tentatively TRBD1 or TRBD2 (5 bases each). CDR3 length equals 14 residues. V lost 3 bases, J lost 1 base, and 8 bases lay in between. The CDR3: CASSFGARTDTQYF. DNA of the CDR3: TGTGCCAGCAGTTTCGGGGCCCGCACAGATACGCAGTATTTT.

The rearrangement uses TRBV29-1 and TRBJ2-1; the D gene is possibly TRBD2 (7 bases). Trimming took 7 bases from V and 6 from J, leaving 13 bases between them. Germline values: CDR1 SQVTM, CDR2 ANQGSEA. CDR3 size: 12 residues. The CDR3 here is CSGGRGSNEQFF. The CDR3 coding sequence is TGCAGCGGGGGGCGGGGGAGCAATGAGCAGTTCTTC.

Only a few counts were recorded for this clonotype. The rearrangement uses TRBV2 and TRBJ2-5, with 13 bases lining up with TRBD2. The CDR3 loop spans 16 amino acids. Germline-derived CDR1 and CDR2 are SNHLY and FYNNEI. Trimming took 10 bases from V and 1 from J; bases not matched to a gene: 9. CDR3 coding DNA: TGTGCCACCGAGACTAGCGGGAGGTTTCTCCAAGAGACCCAGTACTTC. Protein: CATETSGRFLQETQYF.

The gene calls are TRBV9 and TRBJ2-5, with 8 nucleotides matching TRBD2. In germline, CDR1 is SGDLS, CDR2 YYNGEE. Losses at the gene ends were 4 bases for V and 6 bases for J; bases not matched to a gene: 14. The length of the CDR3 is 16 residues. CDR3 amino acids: CASSPDDGGAMKTQYF. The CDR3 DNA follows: TGTGCCAGCAGCCCAGACGACGGGGGGGCAATGAAGACCCAGTACTTC.

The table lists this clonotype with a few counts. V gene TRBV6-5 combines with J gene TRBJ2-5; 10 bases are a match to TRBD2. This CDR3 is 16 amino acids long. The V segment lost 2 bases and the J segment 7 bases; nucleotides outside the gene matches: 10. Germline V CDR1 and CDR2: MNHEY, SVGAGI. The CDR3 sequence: CASSYAASGSIGTQYF. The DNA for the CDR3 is TGTGCCAGCAGTTACGCCGCTAGCGGGAGCATAGGGACCCAGTACTTC.

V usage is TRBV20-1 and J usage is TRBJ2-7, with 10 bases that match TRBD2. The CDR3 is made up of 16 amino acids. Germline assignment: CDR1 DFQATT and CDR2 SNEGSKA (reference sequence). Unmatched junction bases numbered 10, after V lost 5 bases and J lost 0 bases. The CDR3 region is CSAPRPVAGGSYEQYF. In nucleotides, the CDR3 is TGCAGTGCTCCCCGTCCCGTAGCGGGAGGCTCCTACGAGCAGTACTTC.

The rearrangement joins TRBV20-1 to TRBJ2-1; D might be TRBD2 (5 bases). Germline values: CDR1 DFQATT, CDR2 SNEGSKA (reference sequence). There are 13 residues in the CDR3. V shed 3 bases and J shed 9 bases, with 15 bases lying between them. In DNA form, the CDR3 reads TGCAGTGCTAGTAGCGACTCCTGGGGTGAGCAGTTCTTC. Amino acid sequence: CSASSDSWGEQFF.

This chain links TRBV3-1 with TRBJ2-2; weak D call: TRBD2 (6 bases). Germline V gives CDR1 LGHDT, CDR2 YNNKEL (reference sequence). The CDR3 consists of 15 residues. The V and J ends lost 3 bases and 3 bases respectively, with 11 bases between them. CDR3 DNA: TGTGCCAGCAGCCAGGGGGAGGTGGACACCGGGGAGCTGTTTTTT. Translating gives CASSQGEVDTGELFF.

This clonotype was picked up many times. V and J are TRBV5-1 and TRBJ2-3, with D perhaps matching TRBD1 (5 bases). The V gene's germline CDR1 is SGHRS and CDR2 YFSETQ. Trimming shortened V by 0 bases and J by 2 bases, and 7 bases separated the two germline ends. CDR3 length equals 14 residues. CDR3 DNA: TGCGCCAGCAGCTTGGGACAGAACACAGATACGCAGTATTTT. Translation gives CASSLGQNTDTQYF.

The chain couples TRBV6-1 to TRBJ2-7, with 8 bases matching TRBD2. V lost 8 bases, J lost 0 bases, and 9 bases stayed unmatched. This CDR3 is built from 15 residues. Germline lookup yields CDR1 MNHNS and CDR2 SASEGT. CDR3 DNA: TGTGCCAGCGCAGATAGCGGGACAAGCTCCTACGAGCAGTACTTC. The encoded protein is CASADSGTSSYEQYF.